This T cell receptor (beta chain) was captured in a study of cytomegalovirus exposure and HLA in healthy donors. Study-wide findings and caveats: Most TCR beta V segments were productive about 90% or about 30% of the time in an earlier analysis.

The germline gives CDR1 GTSNPN, CDR2 SVGIG (reference sequence). The CDR3 totals 13 residues. V was clipped by 1 base and J by 3 bases; unmatched bases: 0. PCR used 60 Vbeta primers and 13 Jbeta primers. The repertoire was sequenced with immunoSEQ multiplex PCR; TCRdb's copy has only in-frame clones and lacks some. The sample has 200,000 to 250,000 clones; around 86% are singletons. Nominal health characterized the donors when sampled, though unrecorded immune exposures were likely. This clone has more than one count but fewer than ten. What it binds is not known. This chain connects TRBV30 to TRBJ2-5; 9 bases are shared with TRBD2. The source of this sequence is a woman between 35 and 50 years old in good health and CMV-seronegative. The sequencing sample was made of PBMCs. The CDR3 spells CAWSGLAEETQYF. CDR3 DNA sequence: TGTGCCTGGAGTGGACTAGCGGAAGAGACCCAGTACTTC.